The 15 T cell receptor beta chains reported below all come from one sample, sequenced in a study of T-cell memory formation after mild COVID-19. TCRdb processed the 5' RACE reads anew with MiXCR; each CDR3 protein has one entry. The data contain hundreds of thousands of distinct CDR3 sequences, about a fifth of them singletons. Sequenced sample: PBMCs or a T cell subset sorted from them (not recorded which). Every receptor here comes from an adult woman who had mild COVID-19 (a few samples of this study predate the infection). Cell type and time point are not known.

This clonotype has just a few counts. The CDR3 sequence: CAWSRGVLKDTEAFF. The CDR3 DNA follows: TGTGCCTGGAGTCGAGGGGTTTTGAAGGACACTGAAGCTTTCTTT. V usage is TRBV30 and J usage is TRBJ1-1, with D possibly matching TRBD1 (5 bases). The germline V gene has CDR1 GTSNPN and CDR2 SVGIG (reference sequence). V was pared by 2 bases and J by 3 bases, with 16 bases between. The CDR3 consists of 15 residues.

The chain links TRBV5-6 to TRBJ2-1; 9 positions match TRBD1. J lost 4 bases, V lost 3 bases, and 5 bases had no gene match. The CDR3 contains 15 residues. The V gene's germline CDR1 is SGHDT and CDR2 YYEEEE. The CDR3 DNA reads as TGTGCCAGCAGCTGGGGACAGGGTTCTTACAATGAGCAGTTCTTC. Its protein is CASSWGQGSYNEQFF.

The J gene is TRBJ2-7, the V gene TRBV2, with 9 bases identical to TRBD1. J lost 0 bases, V lost 2 bases, and 5 bases had no gene match. Looked up from germline, CDR1 is SNHLY and CDR2 is FYNNEI. The length of the CDR3 is 16 residues. CDR3 loop: CASSEYGTGSSYEQYF. CDR3 in DNA: TGTGCCAGCAGTGAATACGGGACAGGGAGCTCCTACGAGCAGTACTTC.

This clonotype has more than one count but fewer than ten. The chain couples TRBV7-3 to TRBJ2-1; 11 nucleotides line up with TRBD2. The length of the CDR3 is 15 residues. J lost 8 bases, V lost 5 bases, and 8 bases had no gene match. CDR1 and CDR2 from the germline V gene are SGHTA and FQGTGA. The CDR3 spells CASSPSPGLADEQFF. The CDR3 region has the DNA TGTGCCAGCAGCCCCTCCCCGGGACTAGCGGATGAGCAGTTCTTC. Combining the CDR3 with reference TRBV7-3 and TRBJ2-1 gives the whole variable domain GAGVSQTPSNKVTEKGKYVELRCDPISGHTALYWYRQSLGQGPEFLIYFQGTGAADDSGLPNDRFFAVRPEGSVSTLKIQRTERGDSAVYLCASSPSPGLADEQFFGPGTRLTVL.

This clonotype was picked up many times. This rearrangement joins TRBV2 to TRBJ2-3; TRBD2 matches at 14 bases. With 5 bases clipped from V and 6 bases from J, the junction kept 7 bases outside the gene matches. CDR1 is SNHLY and CDR2 is FYNNEI in the germline V gene. The CDR3 is 16 amino acids. The CDR3 spells CASSTGTSGGSDTQYF. CDR3 nucleotides: TGTGCCAGCAGTACCGGGACTAGCGGGGGATCGGATACGCAGTATTTT.

The chain combines TRBV27 with TRBJ2-1; D is perhaps TRBD1 or TRBD2 (5 bases each). This CDR3 contains 16 residues. Germline lookup yields CDR1 MNHEY and CDR2 SMNVEV (reference sequence). V was cut by 6 bases and J by 9 bases, with 24 bases left in between. The CDR3 loop is CASSPYTDTGTVEQFF. The CDR3 DNA sequence: TGTGCCAGCAGCCCCTATACTGATACCGGGACGGTTGAGCAGTTCTTC.

There are a few counts of this clonotype. V and J are TRBV9 and TRBJ2-5; 10 nucleotides agree with TRBD2. The CDR3 spans 16 residues. Trimming cost V 0 bases and J 2 bases; bases outside gene matches: 4. Germline loops: CDR1 SGDLS, CDR2 YYNGEE. CDR3 sequence reads: CASSVVAGGPQETQYF. Written as DNA, the CDR3 is TGTGCCAGCAGCGTAGTAGCGGGGGGCCCACAAGAGACCCAGTACTTC.

The table lists this clonotype with a few counts. The chain joins TRBV3-1 to TRBJ2-6, with no clear D. CDR1 is LGHDT and CDR2 is YNNKEL in the germline V gene (reference sequence). V was clipped by 2 bases and J by 0 bases, with 5 bases between them. CDR3 length equals 15 residues. The CDR3, as DNA: TGTGCCAGCAGCCAACACAGCTCTGGGGCCAACGTCCTGACTTTC. Encoded protein: CASSQHSSGANVLTF.

This clonotype was picked up a small number of times. The chain carries TRBV7-9 and TRBJ1-4; D ambiguous. The V gene lost 6 bases and the J gene lost 6 bases, with 14 bases spanning the gap. Per germline, CDR1 SEHNR and CDR2 FQNEAQ (reference sequence). The CDR3 loop spans 14 amino acids. CDR3 sequence: CASRLRVGDEKLFF. CDR3 coding DNA: TGTGCCAGCAGATTGAGGGTCGGAGATGAAAAACTGTTTTTT.

The chain couples TRBV12-3 or TRBV12-4 to TRBJ2-7; 10 nucleotides align to TRBD1. This CDR3 contains 17 residues. Trimming at V came to 1 base and at J to 3 bases, leaving 9 bases not matched to a gene. This chain's CDR3 is CASSLGSGTGAYYEQYF. DNA of the CDR3: TGTGCCAGCAGTTTAGGTTCCGGGACAGGGGCCTACTACGAGCAGTACTTC.

V and J are TRBV29-1 and TRBJ2-3; either TRBD1 or TRBD2 may fit D (6 bases each). The CDR3 length is 12 residues. V was trimmed by 4 bases and J by 3 bases, leaving 8 bases between them. CDR1 is SQVTM and CDR2 is ANQGSEA in the germline V gene. The CDR3 is CSVGRGTDTQYF. The CDR3 bases are TGCAGCGTTGGGAGGGGGACAGATACGCAGTATTTT.

V and J are TRBV19 and TRBJ2-7, with 7 bases aligning to TRBD1. Germline CDR1 reads LNHDA; CDR2 reads SQIVND (reference sequence). V lost 4 bases to trimming and J lost 2 bases; unmatched junction nucleotides: 8. The CDR3 has 15 amino acids. The CDR3 sequence: CASSTDRALPYEQYF. The CDR3 region has the DNA TGTGCCAGTAGTACCGACAGGGCGCTCCCCTACGAGCAGTACTTC. Variable domain in full (rest from reference TRBV19 and TRBJ2-7): DGGITQSPKYLFRKEGQNVTLSCEQNLNHDAMYWYRQDPGQGLRLIYYSQIVNDFQKGDIAEGYSVSREKKESFPLTVTSAQKNPTAFYLCASSTDRALPYEQYFGPGTRLTVT.

The chain couples TRBV4-1 to TRBJ1-1, with TRBD1 matching over 7 bases. Unmatched junction bases numbered 3, after V lost 5 bases and J lost 3 bases. This CDR3 is 13 amino acids long. Germline V CDR1 and CDR2: MGHRA, YSYEKL. The CDR3 sequence is CASSGTVDTEAFF. The CDR3 nucleotides read TGCGCCAGCAGCGGGACAGTGGACACTGAAGCTTTCTTT.

This clonotype has at least ten counts. J is TRBJ2-4 and V is TRBV7-9; 7 bases fit TRBD1. The V segment lost 5 bases and the J segment 7 bases; nucleotides outside the gene matches: 5. Germline lookup yields CDR1 SEHNR and CDR2 FQNEAQ (reference sequence). The CDR3 runs to 13 residues. Here the CDR3 DNA reads TGTGCCAGCAGCCTTACAGGGGAGAACATTCAGTACTTC. Amino acids: CASSLTGENIQYF.

The chain joins TRBV24-1 to TRBJ2-2; 7 nucleotides align to TRBD1. The CDR3 is 16 residues long. The V gene's germline CDR1 is KGHDR and CDR2 SFDVKD. V lost 0 bases, J lost 5 bases, and 5 bases stayed unmatched. The CDR3 protein is CATSDLYRGDTGELFF. The CDR3 DNA sequence: TGTGCCACCAGTGATTTGTACAGGGGCGATACCGGGGAGCTGTTTTTT.